This T cell receptor (beta chain) was recovered during a study of blood T cell repertoires in COVID-19. Using immunoSEQ multiplex PCR, the repertoire was profiled, and TCRdb retains in-frame clones only, with some absent. The sample lists 250,000 to 300,000 clones; about nine tenths were seen once. CDR1 is MNHEY and CDR2 is SVGAGI in the germline V gene. The CDR3 covers 12 residues. V was clipped by 7 bases and J by 3 bases, with 4 bases between them. Sequencing was carried out using PBMCs or T cells enriched from blood (not recorded which). The receptor comes from a woman aged 60-75 years who had recovered from COVID-19. The rearrangement uses TRBV6-5 and TRBJ2-6; D is ambiguous. DNA for the CDR3: TGTGCCAGCACTCGTGGGGCCAACGTCCTGACTTTC. Amino acid sequence: CASTRGANVLTF.